Following are 5 T cell receptor beta chains from one sample sequenced in a study of graft-versus-host responses after intestinal transplantation. Antigens of these TCRs are unknown. Sequencing used immunoSEQ multiplex PCR; TCRdb keeps in-frame clones, though not all of them. The sample lists about 94,000 clones; 75% to 95% were seen once. The input for sequencing was unstimulated CD8+ T cells sorted from spleen or lymph node cells, taken before intestinal transplant. The receptors shown here come from a human donor who received an intestinal transplant.

The V call is TRBV7-6, the J call TRBJ2-2, with 8 bases matching TRBD1. Germline trimming cut 5 bases from V and 6 bases from J; bases unmatched to any gene: 2. Germline values: CDR1 SGHVS, CDR2 FNYEAQ. This CDR3 has 13 amino acids. Here the CDR3 DNA reads TGTGCCAGCAGCGTACAGGGGGCCGGGGAGCTGTTTTTT. Amino acid sequence: CASSVQGAGELFF.

This chain uses TRBV6-4 with TRBJ1-1, with a possible D match to TRBD1 (6 bases). Germline-derived CDR1 and CDR2 are MRHNA and SNTAGT. The CDR3 spans 13 residues. V gave up 6 bases and J gave up 3 bases, with 11 bases separating them. CDR3 residues: CASSLKGDTEAFF. CDR3 DNA sequence: TGTGCCAGCAGCCTAAAGGGGGACACTGAAGCTTTCTTT.

The rearrangement joins TRBV6-1 to TRBJ1-2; TRBD1 matches 8 bases. Trimming at V came to 0 bases and at J to 3 bases, leaving 6 bases not matched to a gene. The germline V gene has CDR1 MNHNS and CDR2 SASEGT. This CDR3 contains 16 residues. CDR3 sequence: CASSEARGQADYGYTF. CDR3 nucleotides: TGTGCCAGCAGTGAAGCGAGGGGACAGGCCGACTATGGCTACACCTTC.

The genes are TRBV19 and TRBJ2-7; 9 bases are a match to TRBD1. CDR1 is LNHDA, CDR2 SQIVND, per germline (reference sequence). The CDR3 contains 15 residues. The trim removed 5 bases at V and 1 base at J, leaving 6 bases unmatched. CDR3 amino acids: CASSGGTGSSYEQYF. The CDR3 coding sequence is TGTGCCAGTAGTGGAGGGACAGGGAGTTCCTACGAGCAGTACTTC.

The chain couples TRBV28 to TRBJ1-5; D may be TRBD1 (5 bases). The CDR3 length is 14 residues. The ends were cut back, 8 bases at V and 0 bases at J, with 11 bases in the middle. Germline V gene lookup returns CDR1 MDHEN and CDR2 SYDVKM. The CDR3 sequence is CASGALYSNQPQHF. CDR3 coding DNA: TGTGCCAGCGGGGCTCTCTATAGCAATCAGCCCCAGCATTTT.